These 32 T cell receptor beta chains were all obtained from the same sample, sequenced in a study of blood T cell repertoires in COVID-19. Only in-frame clones appear in the TCRdb table, and some are missing; sequencing was by immunoSEQ multiplex PCR. The table records roughly 180,000 clones, approximately 81% of them present only once. Sequenced sample: peripheral blood. Source of these receptors: a woman between 45 and 60 years old with COVID-19, enrolled during active disease.

This chain connects TRBV19 to TRBJ2-5; tentatively, D is TRBD1 (6 bases). CDR3 size: 14 residues. CDR1 is LNHDA, CDR2 SQIVND, per germline (reference sequence). V was pared by 7 bases and J by 7 bases, with 19 bases between. In DNA, the CDR3 is TGTGCCAGTACCCCCCCGGACGTAGGGGGGACCCAGTACTTC. It codes for CASTPPDVGGTQYF.

The chain is built from TRBV4-1 and TRBJ2-3, with 7 bases matching TRBD2. The J segment lost 0 bases and the V segment lost 6 bases, leaving 9 bases of the junction unmatched. Germline-derived CDR1 and CDR2 are MGHRA and YSYEKL. CDR3 size: 16 residues. In DNA form, the CDR3 reads TGCGCCAGCAGTCGGCCTGGACTAGGGAGCACAGATACGCAGTATTTT. Translation: CASSRPGLGSTDTQYF.

The rearrangement joins TRBV6-1 to TRBJ2-1; TRBD2 matches 8 bases. Germline CDR1 and CDR2: MNHNS and SASEGT. The CDR3 runs 15 residues. The V gene end was trimmed by 2 bases and the J gene end by 5 bases; junction bases not matched to a gene: 5. This CDR3 reads CASSELAGNNNEQFF. The CDR3 coding sequence is TGTGCCAGCAGTGAATTAGCGGGGAATAACAATGAGCAGTTCTTC.

The J gene is TRBJ2-7, the V gene TRBV28, with D tentatively TRBD1 (5 bases). The CDR3 spans 14 residues. Trimming took 2 bases from V and 0 from J, leaving 8 bases between them. Per the germline V gene, CDR1 is MDHEN and CDR2 is SYDVKM. This CDR3 reads CASSLGALSYEQYF. DNA for the CDR3: TGTGCCAGCAGTTTAGGGGCCCTCTCCTACGAGCAGTACTTC.

This rearrangement joins TRBV9 to TRBJ2-7; D might be TRBD2 (5 bases). The CDR3 sequence is 19 residues long. V was trimmed by 3 bases and J by 0 bases, leaving 25 bases between them. The germline gives CDR1 SGDLS, CDR2 YYNGEE. CDR3 nucleotides: TGTGCCAGCAGCGATGGGCGGACTCACTTTGGGGTTAGCTCCTACGAGCAGTACTTC. Translated, it gives CASSDGRTHFGVSSYEQYF.

The rearrangement joins TRBV11-2 to TRBJ1-2, with a weak D call TRBD1 (5 bases). CDR3 length equals 14 residues. Trimming stripped 6 bases from V and 2 bases from J, with 13 bases between. Germline values: CDR1 SGHAT, CDR2 FQNNGV. The DNA for the CDR3 is TGTGCCAGCAGTAGGGGCGACGGGAACTATGGCTACACCTTC. Protein sequence: CASSRGDGNYGYTF.

J is TRBJ1-4 and V is TRBV2; D is perhaps TRBD1 (6 bases). The germline CDR1 and CDR2 sequences are SNHLY and FYNNEI. V shed 2 bases and J shed 7 bases, with 11 bases lying between them. The CDR3 sequence is 14 residues long. The CDR3 loop reads CASSERGAGEKLFF. DNA for the CDR3: TGTGCCAGCAGTGAACGGGGGGCAGGTGAAAAACTGTTTTTT. The full variable domain, completed using reference TRBV2 and TRBJ1-4, is EPEVTQTPSHQVTQMGQEVILRCVPISNHLYFYWYRQILGQKVEFLVSFYNNEISEKSEIFDDQFSVERPDGSNFTLKIRSTKLEDSAMYFCASSERGAGEKLFFGSGTQLSVL.

This clone appeared once. This chain uses TRBV5-1 with TRBJ2-7; 7 bases agree with TRBD2. The CDR3 sequence is 13 residues long. The V and J ends lost 4 bases and 5 bases, in that order; junction bases with no gene match: 6. Looked up from germline, CDR1 is SGHRS and CDR2 is YFSETQ. The CDR3 is CASSLSGGDEQYF. The CDR3, as DNA: TGCGCCAGCAGCCTTTCTGGGGGGGACGAGCAGTACTTC.

The chain carries TRBV6-1 and TRBJ1-5; 8 bases are shared with TRBD1. The CDR3 length is 15 residues. Germline values: CDR1 MNHNS, CDR2 SASEGT. V gave up 2 bases and J gave up 7 bases; unmatched junction bases: 7. The CDR3 loop reads CASSEIQGVRQPQHF. Here the CDR3 DNA reads TGTGCCAGCAGTGAAATACAGGGGGTAAGGCAGCCCCAGCATTTT.

DNA for the CDR3: TGTGCCAGCAGGGCCCAGCAGGGGAAGGCCTACGAGCAGTACTTC. Its protein is CASRAQQGKAYEQYF. V gene TRBV2 combines with J gene TRBJ2-7, with D perhaps TRBD1 (6 bases). The CDR3 loop spans 15 amino acids. V dropped 6 bases and J dropped 2 bases, with 17 bases sitting between them. Germline values: CDR1 SNHLY, CDR2 FYNNEI.

The rearrangement uses TRBV6-2 or TRBV6-3 and TRBJ1-2; 8 nucleotides align to TRBD1. This CDR3 comprises 13 residues. The V gene end was trimmed by 6 bases and the J gene end by 7 bases; junction bases not matched to a gene: 7. Germline loops: CDR1 MNHEY, CDR2 SVGEGT. The CDR3 loop is CASSTGQGGGYTF. Written as DNA, the CDR3 is TGTGCCAGCAGCACAGGACAGGGTGGTGGCTACACCTTC.

The chain combines TRBV3-1 (or the pseudogene TRBV3-2) with TRBJ1-2; 7 bases align to TRBD1. The V and J ends lost 3 bases and 8 bases, in that order; junction bases with no gene match: 12. The CDR3 is 15 amino acids. CDR1 and CDR2 from the germline V gene are LGHDT and YNNKEL (reference sequence). CDR3 protein: CASSQQAGTAGGYTF. In nucleotides, the CDR3 is TGTGCCAGCAGCCAGCAAGCCGGGACAGCAGGCGGCTACACCTTC.

The gene calls are TRBV28 and TRBJ1-1; 8 bases are a match to TRBD1. J was trimmed by 6 bases and V by 6 bases; bases with no gene match: 9. CDR1 is MDHEN, CDR2 SYDVKM, per germline. The CDR3 has 14 amino acids. The CDR3 coding sequence is TGTGCCAGCAGCAAACCGGACAGGGCTGCTGAAGCTTTCTTT. Protein product: CASSKPDRAAEAFF.

The V and J genes are TRBV18 and TRBJ2-3; TRBD1 agrees at 7 bases. The germline gives CDR1 KGHSH, CDR2 LQKENI. V gave up 2 bases and J gave up 9 bases; unmatched junction bases: 8. This CDR3 comprises 14 residues. The CDR3 nucleotides read TGTGCCAGCTCACCAGAACAGGGGTATGGGACGCAGTATTTT. Translation: CASSPEQGYGTQYF.

The V and J genes are TRBV12-3 or TRBV12-4 and TRBJ1-2; 7 bases fit TRBD1. The CDR3 sequence is 13 residues long. Unmatched junction bases numbered 8, after V lost 6 bases and J lost 7 bases. Here the CDR3 reads CASRPGTAGGYTF. The CDR3 DNA follows: TGTGCCAGCAGGCCCGGGACAGCGGGTGGCTACACCTTC.

V and J are TRBV6-2 or TRBV6-3 and TRBJ2-7, with 8 bases that match TRBD2. V was clipped by 6 bases and J by 3 bases; unmatched bases: 10. The CDR3 has 15 residues. CDR1 and CDR2 from the germline V gene are MNHEY and SVGEGT. The CDR3 DNA is TGTGCCAGCAGCCGAACGGGGGGGGGTGACTACGAGCAGTACTTC. This translates into CASSRTGGGDYEQYF.

The rearrangement joins TRBV29-1 to TRBJ2-1; D might be TRBD2 (6 bases). The CDR3 loop spans 14 amino acids. The V and J ends lost 7 bases and 0 bases respectively, with 13 bases between them. CDR1 is SQVTM, CDR2 ANQGSEA, per germline. CDR3 sequence reads: CSEEGPASYNEQFF. The CDR3 DNA is TGCAGCGAGGAGGGCCCCGCCTCCTACAATGAGCAGTTCTTC.

This chain connects TRBV6-4 to TRBJ1-1, with 10 bases aligning to TRBD1. The CDR3 is made up of 16 amino acids. The ends lost 6 bases at V and 0 bases at J; junction bases unmatched: 7. Germline V gives CDR1 MRHNA, CDR2 SNTAGT. The DNA for the CDR3 is TGTGCCAGCAGCTCGGACAGGGGGATGATGAACACTGAAGCTTTCTTT. It codes for CASSSDRGMMNTEAFF.

This clone came up once. V usage is TRBV18 and J usage is TRBJ2-3; D might be TRBD2 (7 bases). Germline loops: CDR1 KGHSH, CDR2 LQKENI. Trimming cost V 4 bases and J 0 bases, with 20 bases left between them. This CDR3 is built from 18 residues. This CDR3 reads CASSRTPRGGLSTDTQYF. CDR3 bases: TGTGCCAGCTCACGAACGCCGCGCGGGGGCCTCAGCACAGATACGCAGTATTTT. Based on the CDR3 plus reference TRBV18 and TRBJ2-3, the full variable domain is NAGVMQNPRHLVRRRGQEARLRCSPMKGHSHVYWYRQLPEEGLKFMVYLQKENIIDESGMPKERFSAEFPKEGPSILRIQQVVRGDSAAYFCASSRTPRGGLSTDTQYFGPGTRLTVL.

The V gene is TRBV3-1 (or the pseudogene TRBV3-2), the J gene TRBJ2-7, with D unresolved. CDR3 length: 16 amino acids. Germline V gene sequence: CDR1 LGHDT, CDR2 YNNKEL (reference sequence). Trimming took off 0 bases at V and 3 bases at J, with 15 bases between the two ends. CDR3 bases: TGTGCCAGCAGCCAAGATGCCTCATGGAGAAACTACGAGCAGTACTTC. This codes for CASSQDASWRNYEQYF.

The chain recombines TRBV10-1 with TRBJ2-5; D unresolved. Between the trimmed V and J ends, which lost 7 bases and 5 bases, there was a span of 11 bases. The V gene's germline CDR1 is WNHNN and CDR2 SYGVQD (reference sequence). The CDR3 is 12 residues long. CDR3 region: CASMGPFETQYF. The CDR3 DNA is TGCGCCAGCATGGGCCCCTTCGAGACCCAGTACTTC.

The J gene is TRBJ2-2, the V gene TRBV5-6, with TRBD1 identical over 7 bases. The junction had 4 bases not matched to a gene; V was cut back by 2 bases and J by 0 bases. This CDR3 is 16 amino acids long. Germline V gene data show CDR1 as SGHDT and CDR2 as YYEEEE. In DNA, the CDR3 is TGTGCCAGCAGCTTATTTCAGGGGGCGAACACCGGGGAGCTGTTTTTT. It specifies CASSLFQGANTGELFF.

The chain links TRBV5-1 to TRBJ2-5, with a possible D match to TRBD2 (6 bases). Germline V CDR1 and CDR2: SGHRS, YFSETQ. This CDR3 has 13 amino acids. Trimming took off 1 base at V and 4 bases at J, with 8 bases between the two ends. CDR3 sequence (DNA): TGCGCCAGCAGCTTGATTAGCGGAGAGACCCAGTACTTC. It is translated as CASSLISGETQYF.

The chain links TRBV4-1 to TRBJ2-1; tentatively, D is TRBD2 (6 bases). V was cut by 2 bases and J by 1 base, with 15 bases left in between. The CDR3 loop spans 17 amino acids. CDR1 MGHRA and CDR2 YSYEKL come from the germline V gene. In DNA, the CDR3 is TGCGCCAGCAGCCAACCCCCCAGCGGGTTTTCCTACAATGAGCAGTTCTTC. It specifies CASSQPPSGFSYNEQFF.

The CDR3 loop reads CAISDPDRVLYEQYF. The CDR3 nucleotides are TGTGCCATCAGTGACCCGGACAGGGTCCTCTACGAGCAGTACTTC. The V and J genes are TRBV10-3 and TRBJ2-7, with 8 bases matching TRBD1. Trimming removed 3 bases from V and 3 bases from J; junction bases left unmatched: 7. Germline lookup yields CDR1 ENHRY and CDR2 SYGVKD. The CDR3 consists of 15 residues.

This clone was seen a single time. The chain is built from TRBV7-3 and TRBJ1-1; D gene unclear. V was clipped by 2 bases and J by 1 base, with 8 bases between them. CDR3 length: 14 residues. The germline V gene encodes CDR1 SGHTA and CDR2 FQGTGA. The CDR3 region has the DNA TGTGCCAGCAGCTTAGGCACCACGAACACTGAAGCTTTCTTT. It is translated as CASSLGTTNTEAFF. Filled out from reference TRBV7-3 and TRBJ1-1, the complete variable domain reads GAGVSQTPSNKVTEKGKYVELRCDPISGHTALYWYRQSLGQGPEFLIYFQGTGAADDSGLPNDRFFAVRPEGSVSTLKIQRTERGDSAVYLCASSLGTTNTEAFFGQGTRLTVV.

The rearrangement uses TRBV4-3 and TRBJ2-1, with 7 bases fitting TRBD2. With 4 bases clipped from V and 1 base from J, the junction kept 10 bases outside the gene matches. The CDR3 is 17 amino acids. From germline, CDR1 is LGHNA and CDR2 YSLEER. The CDR3 region has the DNA TGCGCCAGCAGCCGAGGCGCGGGGGTTCAGTCCTACAATGAGCAGTTCTTC. It specifies CASSRGAGVQSYNEQFF.

The chain carries TRBV3-1 (or the pseudogene TRBV3-2) and TRBJ2-7; 9 bases fit TRBD2. CDR1 is LGHDT and CDR2 is YNNKEL in the germline V gene (reference sequence). The CDR3 has 15 residues. Trimming at V came to 0 bases and at J to 9 bases, leaving 9 bases not matched to a gene. The CDR3 nucleotides read TGTGCCAGCAGCCAAGATCTTGGCGGGGGGGCTTCGCAGTACTTC. Encoded protein: CASSQDLGGGASQYF.

The chain links TRBV4-2 to TRBJ2-7, with a tentative D call TRBD2 (6 bases). Deletions cut 6 bases from V and 3 bases from J, with 9 bases between. This CDR3 has 12 amino acids. Germline V gene sequence: CDR1 LGHNA, CDR2 YNFKEQ. The CDR3 sequence is CASRGLDYEQYF. DNA of the CDR3: TGTGCCAGCAGGGGACTTGACTACGAGCAGTACTTC.

The rearrangement uses TRBV6-6 and TRBJ2-1, with 12 bases that match TRBD2. With V trimmed by 4 bases and J by 7 bases, 8 bases remained unmatched. From germline, CDR1 is MNHNY and CDR2 SVGAGI (reference sequence). CDR3 length: 16 residues. CDR3 bases: TGTGCCAGCAGTTCCCCACTAGCGGGGGGCGGGAATGAGCAGTTCTTC. It codes for CASSSPLAGGGNEQFF.

CDR3 sequence (DNA): TGTGCCAGCAGCCAAGAGGCTGGTTTAAGCACAGATACGCAGTATTTT. This encodes CASSQEAGLSTDTQYF. The chain combines TRBV14 with TRBJ2-3; no clear D. Germline CDR1 reads SGHDN; CDR2 reads FVKESK. This CDR3 has 16 amino acids. V gave up 0 bases and J gave up 0 bases, with 10 bases separating them.

V gene TRBV12-3 or TRBV12-4 combines with J gene TRBJ1-1; 7 bases agree with TRBD1. The CDR3 covers 13 residues. V lost 5 bases to trimming and J lost 5 bases; unmatched junction nucleotides: 5. CDR3 coding DNA: TGTGCCAGCAGTCTGACAGGGTGGACTGAAGCTTTCTTT. Its translation is CASSLTGWTEAFF.